This T cell receptor (beta chain) was captured in a study of OX40 agonist ivuxolimab in advanced cancers. Study-wide context: Subjects had a mean age of roughly 60 years, with a range of 23 to 79; more than 70% were male.

This table comes from immunoSEQ multiplex PCR, and its TCRdb copy is limited to in-frame clones, with some not included. The table includes over 80,000 clones, 80% to 90% detected once. This clonotype originated in an adult with an advanced solid tumor such as melanoma, head and neck, liver or kidney cancer. Here the sequenced sample was CD4+ or CD8+ T cells sorted from blood, taken in a trial of the OX40 agonist ivuxolimab.

CDR3 coding DNA: TGTGCCAGCAGTGTGACGGGGGGTAGTATGGGGAACGAGCAGTACTTC. Translation: CASSVTGGSMGNEQYF. V and J are TRBV28 and TRBJ2-7; 7 nucleotides line up with TRBD2. The CDR3 totals 16 residues. V shed 5 bases, J shed 5 bases, and the junction held 15 bases outside the gene matches. Germline assignment: CDR1 MDHEN and CDR2 SYDVKM. Using reference TRBV28 and TRBJ2-7 for the parts outside the CDR3, the full variable domain is DVKVTQSSRYLVKRTGEKVFLECVQDMDHENMFWYRQDPGLGLRLIYFSYDVKMKEKGDIPEGYSVSREKKERFSLILESASTNQTSMYLCASSVTGGSMGNEQYFGPGTRLTVT.